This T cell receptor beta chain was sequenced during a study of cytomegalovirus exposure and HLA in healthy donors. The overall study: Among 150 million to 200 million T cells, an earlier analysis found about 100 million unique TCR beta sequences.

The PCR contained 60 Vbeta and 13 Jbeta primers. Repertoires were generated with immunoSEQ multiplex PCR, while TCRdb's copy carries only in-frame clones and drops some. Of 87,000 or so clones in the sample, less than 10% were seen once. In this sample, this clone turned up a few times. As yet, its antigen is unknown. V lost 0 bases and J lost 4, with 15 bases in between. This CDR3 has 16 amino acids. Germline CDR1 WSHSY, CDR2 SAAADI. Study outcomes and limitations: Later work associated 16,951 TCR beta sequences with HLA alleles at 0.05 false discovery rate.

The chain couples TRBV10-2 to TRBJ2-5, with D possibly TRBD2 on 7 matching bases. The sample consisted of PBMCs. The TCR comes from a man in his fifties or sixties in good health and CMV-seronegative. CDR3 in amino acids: CASSESRGGAGETQYF. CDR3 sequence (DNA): TGCGCCAGCAGTGAGTCGAGGGGGGGAGCAGGAGAGACCCAGTACTTC.